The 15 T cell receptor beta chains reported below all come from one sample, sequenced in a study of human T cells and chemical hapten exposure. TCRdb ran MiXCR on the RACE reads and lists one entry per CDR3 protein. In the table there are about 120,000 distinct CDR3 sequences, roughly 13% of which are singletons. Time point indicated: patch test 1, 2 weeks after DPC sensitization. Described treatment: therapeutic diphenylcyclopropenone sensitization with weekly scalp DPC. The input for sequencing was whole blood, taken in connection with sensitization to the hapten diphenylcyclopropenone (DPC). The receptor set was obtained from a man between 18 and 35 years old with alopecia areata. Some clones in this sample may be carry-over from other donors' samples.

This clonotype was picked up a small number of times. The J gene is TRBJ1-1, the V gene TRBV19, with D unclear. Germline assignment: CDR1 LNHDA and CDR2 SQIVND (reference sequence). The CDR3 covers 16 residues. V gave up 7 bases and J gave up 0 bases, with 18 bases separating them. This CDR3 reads CASNGEAQFMNTEAFF. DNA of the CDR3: TGTGCCAGTAACGGGGAGGCACAGTTCATGAACACTGAAGCTTTCTTT.

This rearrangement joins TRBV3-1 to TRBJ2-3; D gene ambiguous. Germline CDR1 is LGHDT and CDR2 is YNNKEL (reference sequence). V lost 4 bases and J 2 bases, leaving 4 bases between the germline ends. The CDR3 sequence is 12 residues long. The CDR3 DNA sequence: TGTGCCAGCAGCCGTAACACAGATACGCAGTATTTT. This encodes CASSRNTDTQYF.

The CDR3 is CASRPGQGFQPQHF. In nucleotides, the CDR3 is TGTGCCAGCAGACCGGGACAGGGGTTTCAGCCCCAGCATTTT. V usage is TRBV6-6 and J usage is TRBJ1-5, with 10 positions matching TRBD1. V gave up 6 bases and J gave up 6 bases; unmatched junction bases: 5. This CDR3 is 14 amino acids long. Per the germline V gene, CDR1 is MNHNY and CDR2 is SVGAGI (reference sequence).

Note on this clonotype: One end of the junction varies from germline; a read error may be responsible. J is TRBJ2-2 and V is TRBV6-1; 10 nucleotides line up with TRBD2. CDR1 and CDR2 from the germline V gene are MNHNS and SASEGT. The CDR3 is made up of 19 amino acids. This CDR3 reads CASGEWTSGNVFDTGELFF. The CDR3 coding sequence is TGTGCCAGCGGTGAATGGACTAGCGGTAACGTTTTCGACACCGGGGAGCTGTTTTTT.

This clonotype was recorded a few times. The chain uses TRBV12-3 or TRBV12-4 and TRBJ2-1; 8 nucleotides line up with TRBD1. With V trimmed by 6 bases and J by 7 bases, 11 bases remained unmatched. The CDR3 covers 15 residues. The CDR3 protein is CASRDPGTGGNEQFF. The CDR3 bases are TGTGCCAGCAGGGACCCGGGAACAGGGGGGAATGAGCAGTTCTTC.

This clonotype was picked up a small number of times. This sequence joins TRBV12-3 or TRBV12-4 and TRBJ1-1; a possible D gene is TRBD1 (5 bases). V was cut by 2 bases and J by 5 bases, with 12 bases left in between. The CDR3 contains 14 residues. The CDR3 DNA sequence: TGTGCCAGCAGTTTAACGGCCAGGGATACTGAAGCTTTCTTT. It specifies CASSLTARDTEAFF.

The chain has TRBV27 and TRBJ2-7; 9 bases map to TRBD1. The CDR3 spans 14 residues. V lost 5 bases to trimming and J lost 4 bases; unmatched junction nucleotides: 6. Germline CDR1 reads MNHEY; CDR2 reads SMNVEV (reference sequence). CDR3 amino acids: CASSPLGTGYEQYF. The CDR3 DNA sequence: TGTGCCAGCAGTCCTCTCGGGACAGGGTACGAGCAGTACTTC.

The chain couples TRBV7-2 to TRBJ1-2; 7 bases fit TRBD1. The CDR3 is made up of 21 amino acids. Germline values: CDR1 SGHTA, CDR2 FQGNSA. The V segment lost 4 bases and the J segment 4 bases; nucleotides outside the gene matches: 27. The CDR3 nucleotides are TGTGCCAGCAGCTACACTACAAAGGACAGGCGCGATCTACCCATGAGCTATGGCTACACCTTC. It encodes CASSYTTKDRRDLPMSYGYTF.

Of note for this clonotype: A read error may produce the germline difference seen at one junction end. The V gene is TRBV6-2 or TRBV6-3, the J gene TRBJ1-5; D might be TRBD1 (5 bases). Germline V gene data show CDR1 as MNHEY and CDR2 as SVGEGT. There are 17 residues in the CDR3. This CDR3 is CASGYLDRLLGNQPQHF. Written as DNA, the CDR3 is TGTGCCAGCGGTTACCTAGACAGACTCCTAGGCAATCAGCCCCAGCATTTT.

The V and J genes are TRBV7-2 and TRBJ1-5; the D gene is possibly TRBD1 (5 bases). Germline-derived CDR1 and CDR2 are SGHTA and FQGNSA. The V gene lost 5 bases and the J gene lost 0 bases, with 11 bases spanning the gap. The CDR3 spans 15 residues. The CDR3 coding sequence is TGTGCCAGCAGCCCACAGGAGTATAGCAATCAGCCCCAGCATTTT. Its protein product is CASSPQEYSNQPQHF.

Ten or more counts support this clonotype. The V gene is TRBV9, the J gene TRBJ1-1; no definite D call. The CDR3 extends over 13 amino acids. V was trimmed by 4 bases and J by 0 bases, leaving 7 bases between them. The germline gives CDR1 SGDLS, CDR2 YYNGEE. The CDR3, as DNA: TGTGCCAGCAGCAGAGAGATGAACACTGAAGCTTTCTTT. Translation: CASSREMNTEAFF.

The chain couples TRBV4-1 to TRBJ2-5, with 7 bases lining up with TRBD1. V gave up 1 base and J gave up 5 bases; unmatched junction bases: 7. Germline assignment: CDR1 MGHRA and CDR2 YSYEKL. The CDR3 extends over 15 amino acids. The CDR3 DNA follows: TGCGCCAGCAGCCAAGGGACAGGCCGAGGGGAGACCCAGTACTTC. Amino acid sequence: CASSQGTGRGETQYF.

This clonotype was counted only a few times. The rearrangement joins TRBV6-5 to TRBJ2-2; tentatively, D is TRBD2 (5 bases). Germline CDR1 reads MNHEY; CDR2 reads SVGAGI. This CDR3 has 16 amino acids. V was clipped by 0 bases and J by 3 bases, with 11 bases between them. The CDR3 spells CASSYSIRRDTGELFF. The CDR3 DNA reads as TGTGCCAGCAGTTACTCGATCAGGCGGGACACCGGGGAGCTGTTTTTT.

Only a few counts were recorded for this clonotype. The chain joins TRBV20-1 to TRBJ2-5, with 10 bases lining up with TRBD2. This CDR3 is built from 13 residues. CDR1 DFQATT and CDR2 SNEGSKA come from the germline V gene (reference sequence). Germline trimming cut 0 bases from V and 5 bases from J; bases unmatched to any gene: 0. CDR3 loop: CSAREGLAETQYF. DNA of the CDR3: TGCAGTGCTAGAGAGGGACTAGCGGAGACCCAGTACTTC.

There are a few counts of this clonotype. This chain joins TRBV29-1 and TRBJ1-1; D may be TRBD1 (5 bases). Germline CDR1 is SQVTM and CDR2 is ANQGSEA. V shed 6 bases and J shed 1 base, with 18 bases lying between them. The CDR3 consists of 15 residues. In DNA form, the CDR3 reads TGCAGCGTCAAACATCGATTCGACAGGAACACTGAAGCTTTCTTT. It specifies CSVKHRFDRNTEAFF.